This TCR beta chain was sequenced in a study of response to subunit inactivated influenza vaccine. Germline CDR1 reads SGDLS; CDR2 reads YYNGEE. The CDR3 is 15 amino acids. V lost 1 base and J lost 8, with 16 bases in between. TCRdb ran MiXCR on the RT-PCR reads and lists one entry per CDR3 protein. This table holds about 540,000 distinct CDR3 sequences, roughly a quarter found once. The sample was also reused in another study, on T cells expressing NK-cell markers. That work adds: Template switching by 5'RACE with UMIs generated the TCR beta cDNA. CD3+CD56+NKG2C+, CD3+CD56+NKG2C- and CD3+CD56-NKG2C+ T cells, once sorted, supplied the TCR beta repertoires. Dominant NKG2C+ clonotypes were found to form about 1.0-8% of CD8+ T cells in six donors. Topping the CD3+CD56-NKG2C+ fraction as well were these clonotypes, in a few donors.

Sequencing used CD4+ T cells sorted from PBMCs, obtained about 12 days after vaccination. The sequence came from a man in his fifties or sixties who received an inactivated influenza vaccine. The V and J genes are TRBV9 and TRBJ2-1; D is perhaps TRBD2 (5 bases). In DNA, the CDR3 is TGTGCCAGCAGCGTAACTGTCGGAGGCCATCATGAGCAGTTCTTC. Translated: CASSVTVGGHHEQFF.